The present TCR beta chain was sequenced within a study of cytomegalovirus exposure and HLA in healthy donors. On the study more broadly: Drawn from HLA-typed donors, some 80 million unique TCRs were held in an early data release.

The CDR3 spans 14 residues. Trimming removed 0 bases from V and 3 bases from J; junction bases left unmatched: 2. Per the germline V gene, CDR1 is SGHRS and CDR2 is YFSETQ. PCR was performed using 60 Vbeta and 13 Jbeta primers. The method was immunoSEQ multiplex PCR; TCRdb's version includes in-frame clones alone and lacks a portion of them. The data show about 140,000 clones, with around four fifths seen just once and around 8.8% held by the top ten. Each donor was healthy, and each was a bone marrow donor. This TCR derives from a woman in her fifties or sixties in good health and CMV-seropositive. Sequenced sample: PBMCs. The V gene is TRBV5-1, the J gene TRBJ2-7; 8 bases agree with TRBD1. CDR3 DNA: TGCGCCAGCAGCTTGGGACAGGGGAGCTACGAGCAGTACTTC. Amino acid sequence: CASSLGQGSYEQYF.